A single sample is the source of the 29 T cell receptor beta chains below, sequenced in a study of T-cell reconstitution after alpha-beta-depleted transplantation in children. Preparation of the TCRbeta library involved a method that used unique molecular identifiers. TCRdb re-called the PCR reads with MiXCR, one entry per CDR3 protein. The sample includes about 160,000 distinct CDR3 sequences, around 10% of them seen just once. Sample: PBMCs, taken before TCRalphabeta/CD19-depleted stem cell transplant. Receptors originate from a boy aged 2 to 10 with acute myeloid leukemia, due to receive a stem cell transplant.

To note about this clonotype: This clone may be a read error of a much larger clone one base away. V usage is TRBV9 and J usage is TRBJ1-2; D perhaps matches TRBD1 (6 bases). Germline values: CDR1 SGDLS, CDR2 YYNGEE. The CDR3 is 16 residues long. CDR3 sequence (DNA): TGTGCCAGCAGCCTCCCCATGGGGGGCGTTTACTATGGCGACACCTTC. It specifies CASSLPMGGVYYGDTF.

This clonotype was detected ten times or more. The genes are TRBV5-5 and TRBJ1-1; no reliable D call. The CDR3 runs to 16 residues. Germline V gene lookup returns CDR1 SGHKS and CDR2 YYEKEE (reference sequence). V was pared by 0 bases and J by 5 bases, with 17 bases between. CDR3 coding DNA: TGTGCCAGCAGCTTGGGGGAGACCGGATATACAACTGAAGCTTTCTTT. Its protein product is CASSLGETGYTTEAFF.

Many counts were recorded for this clonotype. The chain uses TRBV20-1 and TRBJ2-1; maybe TRBD2 (6 bases). V shed 6 bases and J shed 5 bases, with 14 bases lying between them. The length of the CDR3 is 13 residues. Per the germline V gene, CDR1 is DFQATT and CDR2 is SNEGSKA (reference sequence). The CDR3 protein is CSAAGTPNNEQFF. CDR3 DNA: TGCAGTGCAGCCGGGACTCCCAACAATGAGCAGTTCTTC.

This clonotype was counted ten times or more. CDR3 sequence reads: CASSLGLSNTGELFF. The CDR3 coding sequence is TGTGCCAGCAGCCTTGGACTGTCGAACACCGGGGAGCTGTTTTTT. V is TRBV7-9 and J is TRBJ2-2, with TRBD2 as a possible D gene (5 bases). From germline, CDR1 is SEHNR and CDR2 FQNEAQ (reference sequence). The CDR3 sequence is 15 residues long. Trimming removed 5 bases from V and 0 bases from J, with 10 bases in between. Combining the CDR3 with reference TRBV7-9 and TRBJ2-2 gives the whole variable domain DTGVSQNPRHKITKRGQNVTFRCDPISEHNRLYWYRQTLGQGPEFLTYFQNEAQLEKSRLLSDRFSAERPKGSFSTLEIQRTEQGDSAMYLCASSLGLSNTGELFFGEGSRLTVL.

This clonotype was counted at least ten times. This sequence joins TRBV2 and TRBJ2-1; 7 bases are shared with TRBD1. This CDR3 is built from 17 residues. V gave up 0 bases and J gave up 2 bases; unmatched junction bases: 7. In germline, CDR1 is SNHLY, CDR2 FYNNEI. CDR3 sequence (DNA): TGTGCCAGCAGTGAAGCGGGGAAAAGGGGGCCCTACAATGAGCAGTTCTTC. Its protein product is CASSEAGKRGPYNEQFF. Looking up the rest from reference TRBV2 and TRBJ2-1 gives the full variable domain: EPEVTQTPSHQVTQMGQEVILRCVPISNHLYFYWYRQILGQKVEFLVSFYNNEISEKSEIFDDQFSVERPDGSNFTLKIRSTKLEDSAMYFCASSEAGKRGPYNEQFFGPGTRLTVL.

The table lists this clonotype with many counts. The gene calls are TRBV5-1 and TRBJ2-7; 7 nucleotides align to TRBD2. Germline lookup yields CDR1 SGHRS and CDR2 YFSETQ. J gave up 3 bases and V 3 bases, and 9 bases lay outside the gene matches. The CDR3 sequence is 15 residues long. The CDR3 DNA sequence: TGCGCCAGCAGCTCCGGGGAGGGATTAATCTACGAGCAGTACTTC. Translated: CASSSGEGLIYEQYF. Drawing the rest from reference TRBV5-1 and TRBJ2-7, the complete variable domain is KAGVTQTPRYLIKTRGQQVTLSCSPISGHRSVSWYQQTPGQGLQFLFEYFSETQRNKGNFPGRFSGRQFSNSRSEMNVSTLELGDSALYLCASSSGEGLIYEQYFGPGTRLTVT.

In this sample, this clonotype turned up many times. The chain uses TRBV6-5 and TRBJ2-2, with D hard to call. The V end lost 0 bases, the J end lost 7 bases, and 3 bases lay between the germline ends. The germline CDR1 and CDR2 sequences are MNHEY and SVGAGI. This CDR3 spans 12 amino acids. The CDR3 nucleotides read TGTGCCAGCAGTTACTCGCGCGGGGAGCTGTTTTTT. Translated, it gives CASSYSRGELFF.

This clonotype showed up many times. The chain employs TRBV20-1 and TRBJ2-1; D is possibly TRBD2 (6 bases). The CDR3 covers 16 residues. Germline CDR1 reads DFQATT; CDR2 reads SNEGSKA (reference sequence). Trimming cost V 6 bases and J 7 bases, with 25 bases left between them. The CDR3 region has the DNA TGCAGTGCCTTCCGATCCGGGACTCGACTGAAGAATGAGCAGTTCTTC. This codes for CSAFRSGTRLKNEQFF.

This chain connects TRBV20-1 to TRBJ2-2; D may be TRBD2 (6 bases). The V end was cut by 6 bases, the J end by 1 base, with 12 bases between. Per germline, CDR1 DFQATT and CDR2 SNEGSKA (reference sequence). The CDR3 is 14 residues long. For the CDR3, the DNA is TGCAGTGCCCCCTTGGAGGGGAACACCGGGGAGCTGTTTTTT. This encodes CSAPLEGNTGELFF.

The genes are TRBV12-2 and TRBJ2-1; TRBD1, the table's D call, lacks a check against the DNA. TRBV12-2 is listed as a pseudogene. CDR3 size: 11 residues. The CDR3 DNA is TGTGCAAGTCGCTCCCTGCAGGGGAGGTTCTTC. It is translated as CASRSLQGRFF.

This clonotype has a handful of counts. The chain carries TRBV18 and TRBJ2-7; tentatively, D is TRBD2 (6 bases). Per the germline V gene, CDR1 is KGHSH and CDR2 is LQKENI. V was shortened by 0 bases and J by 2 bases, with 8 bases between the two germline ends. The length of the CDR3 is 14 residues. The DNA for the CDR3 is TGTGCCAGCTCACCACCATCGGGGGCCTACGAGCAGTACTTC. Translation gives CASSPPSGAYEQYF.

This clonotype was counted a single time. A much more abundant neighbour one base away suggests this may be a read error. V gene TRBV28 combines with J gene TRBJ1-5, with D maybe TRBD1 (6 bases). CDR3 length: 15 residues. CDR1 is MDHEN, CDR2 SYDVKM, per germline. Trimming took off 3 bases at V and 6 bases at J, with 15 bases between the two ends. CDR3 protein: CASSFFGQRVQPQHF. In DNA, the CDR3 is TGTGCCAGCAGTTTTTTTGGACAGCGGGTTCAGCCCCAGCATTTT.

By share of the sample, this clonotype is medium-sized. The chain has TRBV7-9 and TRBJ2-1, with a possible D match to TRBD2 (5 bases). Germline CDR1 is SEHNR and CDR2 is FQNEAQ (reference sequence). V was trimmed by 6 bases and J by 0 bases, leaving 9 bases between them. The CDR3 loop spans 14 amino acids. CDR3 DNA sequence: TGTGCCAGCAGTAGGGAGATCTCCTACAATGAGCAGTTCTTC. It is translated as CASSREISYNEQFF.

This clonotype was seen repeatedly, ten times or more. This chain uses TRBV7-2 with TRBJ2-2; D remains ambiguous. Germline CDR1 and CDR2: SGHTA and FQGNSA. The CDR3 runs 15 residues. V lost 5 bases and J 5 bases, leaving 15 bases between the germline ends. CDR3 loop: CASSVWALGTGELFF. Written as DNA, the CDR3 is TGTGCCAGCAGCGTATGGGCTCTGGGAACCGGGGAGCTGTTTTTT.

This clonotype has a count of ten or more. The rearrangement links TRBV6-5 to TRBJ2-1; 12 bases line up with TRBD2. Germline CDR1 reads MNHEY; CDR2 reads SVGAGI. V shed 4 bases and J 3 bases; nucleotides not matched to a gene: 7. This CDR3 contains 17 residues. CDR3: CASSSSSGGAGYNEQFF. DNA for the CDR3: TGTGCCAGCAGTTCCTCTAGCGGGGGGGCCGGCTACAATGAGCAGTTCTTC.

This clonotype was seen ten or more times. This chain joins TRBV7-2 and TRBJ2-7; D is uncertain. The CDR3 covers 13 residues. Trimming cost V 1 base and J 0 bases, with 4 bases left between them. Germline CDR1 and CDR2: SGHTA and FQGNSA. This CDR3 reads CASSLGYSYEQYV. The CDR3, as DNA: TGTGCCAGCAGCTTAGGCTACTCCTACGAGCAGTACGTC.

To note about this clonotype: One end of the junction is discordant with germline, which a read error may explain. The V gene is TRBV5-6, the J gene TRBJ1-2, with no clear D. The CDR3 length is 14 residues. The germline CDR1 and CDR2 sequences are SGHDT and YYEEEE. DNA of the CDR3: TGTGCCAGCAGCTTATACACAGATTTCTATGGCTACCCCTTC. This codes for CASSLYTDFYGYPF.

This clonotype occurred many times. The chain uses TRBV7-3 and TRBJ2-2, with 10 bases fitting TRBD2. The CDR3 has 17 amino acids. The ends lost 1 base at V and 6 bases at J; junction bases unmatched: 8. The germline gives CDR1 SGHTA, CDR2 FQGTGA. DNA of the CDR3: TGTGCCAGCAGCTTAAGTCCTAGCGGGAGAGGTGCCGGGGAGCTGTTTTTT. It specifies CASSLSPSGRGAGELFF.

In this sample, this clonotype turned up once. The chain links TRBV18 to TRBJ2-2, with 7 bases lining up with TRBD1. Germline CDR1 reads KGHSH; CDR2 reads LQKENI. After removal of 5 bases from V and 6 bases from J, the junction contained 30 bases not matched to a gene. CDR3 size: 22 residues. The CDR3 loop reads CASSAWTGWGSVSLRGSGELFF. The CDR3 nucleotides are TGTGCCAGCTCAGCTTGGACAGGTTGGGGCAGCGTGAGTTTGAGAGGATCCGGGGAGCTGTTTTTT.

This chain joins TRBV2 and TRBJ1-3; TRBD1 is a possible D gene (6 bases). V was pared by 2 bases and J by 2 bases, with 22 bases between. The length of the CDR3 is 19 residues. Germline lookup yields CDR1 SNHLY and CDR2 FYNNEI. The CDR3 protein is CASSEIGGFLLTTGNTIYF. The DNA of the CDR3 is TGTGCCAGCAGTGAAATAGGGGGGTTCCTACTGACTACTGGAAACACCATATATTTT.

This clonotype was seen at least ten times. The chain joins TRBV12-3 or TRBV12-4 to TRBJ1-2, with D perhaps matching TRBD1 (6 bases). CDR3 length: 13 residues. V was clipped by 6 bases and J by 4 bases, with 12 bases between them. The CDR3: CASRRGLGYGYTF. The CDR3 bases are TGTGCCAGCAGACGGGGGCTTGGCTATGGCTACACCTTC.

At least ten counts were recorded for this clonotype. V gene TRBV11-3 combines with J gene TRBJ2-3; 12 positions match TRBD2. The V gene end was trimmed by 3 bases and the J gene end by 5 bases; junction bases not matched to a gene: 0. The CDR3 covers 14 residues. Germline V lookup: CDR1 SGHNT, CDR2 YENEEA. The DNA for the CDR3 is TGTGCCAGCAGCTTGGGACTAGCGGGAGATACGCAGTATTTT. It encodes CASSLGLAGDTQYF.

J is TRBJ2-3 and V is TRBV5-1, with TRBD2 identical over 8 bases. The CDR3 is 14 residues long. The germline V gene encodes CDR1 SGHRS and CDR2 YFSETQ. After removal of 5 bases from V and 4 bases from J, the junction contained 6 bases not matched to a gene. CDR3 DNA sequence: TGCGCCAGCAGGATCAGGCGGGGGGCAGATACGCAGTATTTT. The encoded protein is CASRIRRGADTQYF.

This clonotype was counted ten times or more. The J gene is TRBJ1-6, the V gene TRBV6-5, with D unresolved. CDR3 size: 15 residues. V was shortened by 2 bases and J by 4 bases, with 9 bases between the two germline ends. Per the germline V gene, CDR1 is MNHEY and CDR2 is SVGAGI. The CDR3 DNA reads TGTGCCAGCAGTTACACCCATGATTATAATTCACCCCTCCACTTT. Protein sequence: CASSYTHDYNSPLHF.

Worth noting for this clonotype: A much larger clone lies a single base off, so this may be a read error. V and J are TRBV2 and TRBJ2-2; D gene uncertain. The CDR3 covers 13 residues. Germline lookup yields CDR1 SNHLY and CDR2 FYNNEI. CDR3 amino acids: CASSLSASGQLFF. As DNA, the CDR3 is TGTGCCAGCAGCCTTAGTGCATCCGGGCAGCTGTTTTTT.

This rearrangement joins TRBV30 to TRBJ2-7; D not certain. Germline CDR1 and CDR2: GTSNPN and SVGIG (reference sequence). The CDR3 totals 11 residues. V lost 0 bases, J lost 4 bases, and 4 bases lay in between. The CDR3 protein is CAWSVNYEQYF. The CDR3 DNA reads TGTGCCTGGAGTGTAAATTACGAGCAGTACTTC.

This clonotype has at least ten counts. CDR3 sequence (DNA): TGTGCCAGCAACACAGGGGACCAAGAGACCCAGTACTTC. Residues: CASNTGDQETQYF. The chain employs TRBV12-3 or TRBV12-4 and TRBJ2-5; TRBD1 matches 7 bases. The CDR3 totals 13 residues. Trimming removed 7 bases from V and 0 bases from J; junction bases left unmatched: 2.

The table lists this clonotype with many counts. The chain links TRBV29-1 to TRBJ2-5; 8 nucleotides align to TRBD1. The ends lost 5 bases at V and 5 bases at J; junction bases unmatched: 1. Germline-derived CDR1 and CDR2 are SQVTM and ANQGSEA. The CDR3 extends over 11 amino acids. The CDR3 nucleotides are TGCAGCGTTCGGGACAGGGAGACCCAGTACTTC. This translates into CSVRDRETQYF.

This clonotype was detected ten times or more. A read error may produce the germline difference seen at one junction end. V is TRBV10-2 and J is TRBJ2-1; D may be TRBD2 (5 bases). Germline-derived CDR1 and CDR2 are WSHSY and SAAADI. The length of the CDR3 is 15 residues. DNA of the CDR3: TGCGCCTGCAGTGAAGGGAGCGGAAACTACAATGAGCAGTTCTTC. Protein product: CACSEGSGNYNEQFF.